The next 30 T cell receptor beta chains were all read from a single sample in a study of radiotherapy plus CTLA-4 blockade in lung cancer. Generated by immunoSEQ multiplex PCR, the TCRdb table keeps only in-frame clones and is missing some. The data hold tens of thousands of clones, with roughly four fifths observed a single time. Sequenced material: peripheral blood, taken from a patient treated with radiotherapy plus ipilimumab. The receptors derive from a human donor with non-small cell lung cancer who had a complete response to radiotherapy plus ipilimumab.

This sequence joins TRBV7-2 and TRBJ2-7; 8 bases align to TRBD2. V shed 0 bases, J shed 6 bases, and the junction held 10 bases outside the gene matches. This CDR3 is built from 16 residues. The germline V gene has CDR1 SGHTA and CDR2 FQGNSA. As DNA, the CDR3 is TGTGCCAGCAGCTTAGCGGCGCGGGGGGCCCGGTTCGAGCAGTACTTC. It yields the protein CASSLAARGARFEQYF.

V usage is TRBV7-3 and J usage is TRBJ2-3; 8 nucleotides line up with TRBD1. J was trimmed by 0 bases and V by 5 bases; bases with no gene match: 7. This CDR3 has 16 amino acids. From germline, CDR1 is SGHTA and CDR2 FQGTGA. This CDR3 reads CASSPGTGASTDTQYF. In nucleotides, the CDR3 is TGTGCCAGCAGCCCTGGGACAGGAGCTAGCACAGATACGCAGTATTTT.

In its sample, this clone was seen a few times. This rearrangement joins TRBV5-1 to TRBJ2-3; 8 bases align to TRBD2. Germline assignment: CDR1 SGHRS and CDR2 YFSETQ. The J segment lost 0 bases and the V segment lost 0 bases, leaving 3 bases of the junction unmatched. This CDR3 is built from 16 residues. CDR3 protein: CASSLDGGRSTDTQYF. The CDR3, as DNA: TGCGCCAGCAGCTTGGACGGCGGGAGGAGCACAGATACGCAGTATTTT.

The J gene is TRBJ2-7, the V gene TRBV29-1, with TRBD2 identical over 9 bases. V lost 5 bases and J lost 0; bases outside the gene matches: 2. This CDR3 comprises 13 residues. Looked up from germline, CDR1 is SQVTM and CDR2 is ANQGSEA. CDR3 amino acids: CSVLAGSSYEQYF. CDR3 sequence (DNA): TGCAGCGTTCTAGCGGGGTCCTCCTACGAGCAGTACTTC.

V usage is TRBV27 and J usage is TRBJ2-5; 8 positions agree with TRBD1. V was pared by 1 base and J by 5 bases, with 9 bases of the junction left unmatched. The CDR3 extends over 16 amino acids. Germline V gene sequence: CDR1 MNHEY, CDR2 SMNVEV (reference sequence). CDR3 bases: TGTGCCAGCAGTTTATACCGTCCCGGACAGGGTGAGACCCAGTACTTC. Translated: CASSLYRPGQGETQYF.

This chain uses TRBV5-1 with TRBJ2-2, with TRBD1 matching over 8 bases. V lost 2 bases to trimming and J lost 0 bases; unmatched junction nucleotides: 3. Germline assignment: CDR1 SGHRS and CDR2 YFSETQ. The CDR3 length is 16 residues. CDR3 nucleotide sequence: TGCGCCAGCAGCTTATCAGGGGGCCCGAACACCGGGGAGCTGTTTTTT. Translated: CASSLSGGPNTGELFF.

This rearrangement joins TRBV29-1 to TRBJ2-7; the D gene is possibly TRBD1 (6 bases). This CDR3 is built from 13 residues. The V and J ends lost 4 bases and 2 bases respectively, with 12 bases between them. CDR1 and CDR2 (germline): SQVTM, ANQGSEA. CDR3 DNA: TGCAGCGTTGGCCAGGGGCAGGCCTACGAGCAGTACTTC. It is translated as CSVGQGQAYEQYF.

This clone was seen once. The CDR3: CASSLEAGVLGEQYF. The CDR3 nucleotides read TGCGCCAGCAGCTTGGAAGCGGGAGTACTGGGCGAGCAGTACTTC. V and J are TRBV5-1 and TRBJ2-7; 8 nucleotides line up with TRBD2. The CDR3 extends over 15 amino acids. V lost 0 bases to trimming and J lost 6 bases; unmatched junction nucleotides: 8. Germline CDR1 and CDR2: SGHRS and YFSETQ.

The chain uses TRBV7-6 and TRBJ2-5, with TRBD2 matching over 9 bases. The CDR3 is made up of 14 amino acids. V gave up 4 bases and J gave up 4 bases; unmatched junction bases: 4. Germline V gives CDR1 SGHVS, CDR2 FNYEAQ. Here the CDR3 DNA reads TGTGCCAGCAGCTCCCTAGCGGGGTCAGAGACCCAGTACTTC. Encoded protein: CASSSLAGSETQYF. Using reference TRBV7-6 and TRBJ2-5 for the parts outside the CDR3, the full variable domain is GAGVSQSPRYKVTKRGQDVALRCDPISGHVSLYWYRQALGQGPEFLTYFNYEAQQDKSGLPNDRFSAERPEGSISTLTIQRTEQRDSAMYRCASSSLAGSETQYFGPGTRLLVL.

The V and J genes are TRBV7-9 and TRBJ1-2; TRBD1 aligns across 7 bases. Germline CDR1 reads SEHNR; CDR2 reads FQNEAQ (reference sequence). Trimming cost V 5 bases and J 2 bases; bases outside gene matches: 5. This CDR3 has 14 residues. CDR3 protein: CASSTGAGNYGYTF. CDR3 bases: TGTGCCAGCAGCACAGGGGCAGGGAACTATGGCTACACCTTC.

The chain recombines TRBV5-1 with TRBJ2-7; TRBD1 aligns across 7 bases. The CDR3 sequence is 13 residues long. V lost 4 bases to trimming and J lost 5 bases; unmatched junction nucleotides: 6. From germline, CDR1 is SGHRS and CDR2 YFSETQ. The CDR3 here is CASSLRQGHEQYF. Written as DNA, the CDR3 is TGCGCCAGCAGCCTTCGACAGGGCCACGAGCAGTACTTC. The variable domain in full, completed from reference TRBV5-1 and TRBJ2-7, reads KAGVTQTPRYLIKTRGQQVTLSCSPISGHRSVSWYQQTPGQGLQFLFEYFSETQRNKGNFPGRFSGRQFSNSRSEMNVSTLELGDSALYLCASSLRQGHEQYFGPGTRLTVT.

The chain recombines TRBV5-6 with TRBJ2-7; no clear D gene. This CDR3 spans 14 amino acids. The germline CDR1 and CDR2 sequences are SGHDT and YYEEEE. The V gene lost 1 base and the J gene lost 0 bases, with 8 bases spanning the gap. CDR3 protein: CASSLIPNSYEQYF. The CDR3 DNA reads TGTGCCAGCAGCTTGATCCCAAACTCCTACGAGCAGTACTTC. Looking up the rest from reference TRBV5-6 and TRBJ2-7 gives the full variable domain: DAGVTQSPTHLIKTRGQQVTLRCSPKSGHDTVSWYQQALGQGPQFIFQYYEEEERQRGNFPDRFSGHQFPNYSSELNVNALLLGDSALYLCASSLIPNSYEQYFGPGTRLTVT.

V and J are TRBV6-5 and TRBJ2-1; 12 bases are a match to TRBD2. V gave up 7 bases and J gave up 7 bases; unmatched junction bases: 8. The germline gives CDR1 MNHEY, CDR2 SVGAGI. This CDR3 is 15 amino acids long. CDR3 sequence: CASTPLAGGRNEQFF. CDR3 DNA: TGTGCCAGCACCCCCCTAGCGGGGGGGAGGAATGAGCAGTTCTTC.

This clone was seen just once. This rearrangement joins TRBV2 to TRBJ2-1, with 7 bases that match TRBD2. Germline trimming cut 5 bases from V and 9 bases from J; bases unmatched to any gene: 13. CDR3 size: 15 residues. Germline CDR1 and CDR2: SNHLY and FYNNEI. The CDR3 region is CASSRGTSVEGEQFF. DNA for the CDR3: TGTGCCAGCAGTCGGGGAACTAGCGTCGAGGGTGAGCAGTTCTTC. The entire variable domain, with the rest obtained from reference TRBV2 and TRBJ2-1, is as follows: EPEVTQTPSHQVTQMGQEVILRCVPISNHLYFYWYRQILGQKVEFLVSFYNNEISEKSEIFDDQFSVERPDGSNFTLKIRSTKLEDSAMYFCASSRGTSVEGEQFFGPGTRLTVL.

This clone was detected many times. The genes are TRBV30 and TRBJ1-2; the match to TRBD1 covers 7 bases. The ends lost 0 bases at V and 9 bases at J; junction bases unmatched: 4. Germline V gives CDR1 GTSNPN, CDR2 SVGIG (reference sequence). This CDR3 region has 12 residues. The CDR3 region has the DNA TGTGCCTGGAGTGTCTGGGACAGTCGCTACACCTTC. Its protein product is CAWSVWDSRYTF. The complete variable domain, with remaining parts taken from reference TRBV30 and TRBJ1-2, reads SQTIHQWPATLVQPVGSPLSLECTVEGTSNPNLYWYRQAAGRGLQLLFYSVGIGQISSEVPQNLSASRPQDRQFILSSKKLLLSDSGFYLCAWSVWDSRYTFGSGTRLTVV.

CDR3 sequence (DNA): TGTGCCAGCAGCAAAGGAACGGACCAAGAGACCCAGTACTTC. It translates to CASSKGTDQETQYF. The V gene is TRBV21-1, the J gene TRBJ2-5; the table calls TRBD2, which could not be checked here. TRBV21-1 is flagged as a pseudogene. The CDR3 length is 14 residues.

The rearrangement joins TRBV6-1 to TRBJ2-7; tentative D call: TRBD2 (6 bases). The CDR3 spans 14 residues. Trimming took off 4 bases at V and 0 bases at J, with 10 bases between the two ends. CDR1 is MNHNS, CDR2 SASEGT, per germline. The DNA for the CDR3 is TGTGCCAGCAGTGTTAGCGGTTTCTCCTACGAGCAGTACTTC. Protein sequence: CASSVSGFSYEQYF.

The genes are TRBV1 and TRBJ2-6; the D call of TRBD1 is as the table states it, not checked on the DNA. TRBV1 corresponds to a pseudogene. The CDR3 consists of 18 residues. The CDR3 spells CTSSWACFAQSRANVLTF. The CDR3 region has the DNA TGCACCAGCAGTTGGGCGTGTTTTGCACAAAGTCGGGCCAACGTCCTGACTTTC.

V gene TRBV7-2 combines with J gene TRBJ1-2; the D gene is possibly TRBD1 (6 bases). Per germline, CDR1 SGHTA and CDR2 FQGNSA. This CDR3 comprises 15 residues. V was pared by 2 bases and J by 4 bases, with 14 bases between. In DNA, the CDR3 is TGTGCCAGCAGCTTAAACAGGGTCGGGACCTATGGCTACACCTTC. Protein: CASSLNRVGTYGYTF.

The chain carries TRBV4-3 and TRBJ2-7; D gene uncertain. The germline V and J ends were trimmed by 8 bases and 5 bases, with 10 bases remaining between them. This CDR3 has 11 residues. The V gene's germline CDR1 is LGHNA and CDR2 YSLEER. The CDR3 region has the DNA TGCGCCAGCTCCCGCGGAGACGAGCAGTACTTC. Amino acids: CASSRGDEQYF.

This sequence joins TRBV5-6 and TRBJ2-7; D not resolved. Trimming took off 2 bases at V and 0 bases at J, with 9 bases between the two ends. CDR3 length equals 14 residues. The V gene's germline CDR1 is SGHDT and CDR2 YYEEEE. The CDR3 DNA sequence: TGTGCCAGCAGCTTCCCGGGTCGCTCCTACGAGCAGTACTTC. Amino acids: CASSFPGRSYEQYF.

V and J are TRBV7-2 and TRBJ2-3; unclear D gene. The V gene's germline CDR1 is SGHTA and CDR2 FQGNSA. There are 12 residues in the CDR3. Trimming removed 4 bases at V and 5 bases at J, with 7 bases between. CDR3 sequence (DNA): TGTGCCAGCAGCTCAGGAAAAGATACGCAGTATTTT. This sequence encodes CASSSGKDTQYF.

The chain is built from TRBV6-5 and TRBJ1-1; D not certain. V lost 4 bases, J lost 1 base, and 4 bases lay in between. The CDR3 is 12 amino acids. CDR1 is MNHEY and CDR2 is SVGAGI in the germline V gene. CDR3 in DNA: TGTGCCAGCAGTTTTAGGAACACTGAAGCTTTCTTT. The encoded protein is CASSFRNTEAFF.

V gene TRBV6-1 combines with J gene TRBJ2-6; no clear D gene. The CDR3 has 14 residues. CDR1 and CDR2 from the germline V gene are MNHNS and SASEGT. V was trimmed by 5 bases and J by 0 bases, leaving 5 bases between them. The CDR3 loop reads CASSLYSGANVLTF. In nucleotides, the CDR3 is TGTGCCAGCAGTCTATACTCTGGGGCCAACGTCCTGACTTTC.

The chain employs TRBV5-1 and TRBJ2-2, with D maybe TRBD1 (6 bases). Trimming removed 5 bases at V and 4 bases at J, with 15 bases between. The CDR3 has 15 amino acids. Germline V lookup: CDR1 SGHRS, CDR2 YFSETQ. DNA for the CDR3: TGCGCCAGCAGTTTCTCAGGGGCTGGCACCGGGGAGCTGTTTTTT. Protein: CASSFSGAGTGELFF. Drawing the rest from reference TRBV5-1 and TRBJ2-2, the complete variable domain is KAGVTQTPRYLIKTRGQQVTLSCSPISGHRSVSWYQQTPGQGLQFLFEYFSETQRNKGNFPGRFSGRQFSNSRSEMNVSTLELGDSALYLCASSFSGAGTGELFFGEGSRLTVL.

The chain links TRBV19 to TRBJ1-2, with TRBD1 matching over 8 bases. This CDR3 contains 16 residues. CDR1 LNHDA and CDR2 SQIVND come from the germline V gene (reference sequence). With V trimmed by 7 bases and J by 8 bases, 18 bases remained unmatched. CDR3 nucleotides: TGTGCCAGTACTCCGCCGGTAGGACAGGGTAGAGAGGGCTACACCTTC. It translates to CASTPPVGQGREGYTF.

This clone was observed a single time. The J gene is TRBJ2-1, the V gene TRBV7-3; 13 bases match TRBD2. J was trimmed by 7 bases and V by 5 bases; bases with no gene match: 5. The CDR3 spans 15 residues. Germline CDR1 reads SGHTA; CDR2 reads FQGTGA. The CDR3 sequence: CASSAGTSGMNEQFF. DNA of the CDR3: TGTGCCAGCAGCGCCGGGACTAGCGGGATGAATGAGCAGTTCTTC.

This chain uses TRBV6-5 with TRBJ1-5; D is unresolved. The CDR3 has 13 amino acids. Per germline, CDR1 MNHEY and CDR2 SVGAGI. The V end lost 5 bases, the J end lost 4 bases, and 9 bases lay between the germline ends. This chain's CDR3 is CASSPTLNQPQHF. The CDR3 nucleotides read TGTGCCAGCAGTCCCACTCTAAATCAGCCCCAGCATTTT.

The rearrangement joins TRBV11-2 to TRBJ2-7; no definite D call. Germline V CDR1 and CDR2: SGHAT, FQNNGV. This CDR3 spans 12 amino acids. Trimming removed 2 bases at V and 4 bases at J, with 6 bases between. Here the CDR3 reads CASSLTGYEQYF. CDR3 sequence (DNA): TGTGCCAGCAGCTTAACCGGGTACGAGCAGTACTTC.

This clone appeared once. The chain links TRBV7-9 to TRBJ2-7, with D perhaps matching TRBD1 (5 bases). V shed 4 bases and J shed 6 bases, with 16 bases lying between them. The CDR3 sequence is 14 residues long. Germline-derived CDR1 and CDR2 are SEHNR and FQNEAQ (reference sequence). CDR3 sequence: CASSYTSGFSEQYF. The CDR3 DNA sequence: TGTGCCAGCAGCTATACATCAGGGTTTAGCGAGCAGTACTTC.